This T cell receptor (beta chain) is drawn from a study of blood T cells in healthy people across ages. From germline, CDR1 is ENHRY and CDR2 SYGVKD. CDR3 size: 16 residues. Trimming cost V 0 bases and J 0 bases, with 9 bases left between them. The authors ran a second PCR of roughly 6 to 12 cycles using a sample-barcoded 5' primer and a J-beta primer mix. Each CDR3 protein is one row after TCRdb ran MiXCR on the 5' RACE reads. Altogether 850,000 to 1,300,000 distinct CDR3 sequences are present, 40% to 50% being singletons, with the ten largest covering about 20%. Sequenced input: blood. The chain couples TRBV10-3 to TRBJ2-4; no clear D. This TCR derives from a woman aged 55-70 years in good health. The CDR3 protein is CAISESLGLAKNIQYF. The CDR3 nucleotides are TGTGCCATCAGTGAGTCCCTAGGTCTAGCCAAAAACATTCAGTACTTC.